These T cell receptor beta chains were read from a single sample in a study of T cell clones after liver transplantation. Libraries were prepared by immunoSEQ multiplex PCR; TCRdb keeps only in-frame clonotypes and omits some of them. The table records approximately 25,000 clones, about three quarters of them present only once. Sequenced here: CD4+ T cells from blood, sampled before liver transplant. These receptors were taken from a human donor who received a liver transplant. The CDR3 runs from the conserved cysteine through the conserved F or W. D genes are given only for firm matches. Clone size is given for some rows only: seen once, a few or many times, or a class if the clone is expanded.

D: TRBD2
V: TRBV7-8
size: -
J: TRBJ2-1
DNA: TGTGCCAGCAGCCCCGCTAGCGGGGGCCTTAGCTCCTACAATGAGCAGTTCTTC
CDR3: CASSPASGGLSSYNEQFF

D: TRBD2
V: TRBV6-1
size: -
J: TRBJ2-3
DNA: TGTGCCAGCAGTGGACTAGCGGGAGGGGATACGCAGTATTTT
CDR3: CASSGLAGGDTQYF

D: TRBD1
V: TRBV2
size: -
J: TRBJ1-1
DNA: TGTGCCAGCAGTGACCCAACTACAGGGGGCGGGACTGAAGCTTTCTTT
CDR3: CASSDPTTGGGTEAFF

D: -
V: TRBV29-1
size: few
J: TRBJ1-2
DNA: TGCAGCGTGTACACACAGGGAACTAACTATGGCTACACCTTC
CDR3: CSVYTQGTNYGYTF

D: TRBD2
V: TRBV18
size: -
J: TRBJ2-3
DNA: TGTGCCAGCTCACCGCTAGCGGAGGTCACAGATACGCAGTATTTT
CDR3: CASSPLAEVTDTQYF

D: TRBD2
V: TRBV6-6
size: few
J: TRBJ2-1
DNA: TGTGCCAGCACCTTAGCGGGAGCGTACAATGAGCAGTTCTTC
CDR3: CASTLAGAYNEQFF

D: -
V: TRBV7-9
size: -
J: TRBJ1-2
DNA: TGTGCCAGCAGCTTATGGGGGTTCGGCTACACCTTC
CDR3: CASSLWGFGYTF

D: TRBD1
V: TRBV30
size: few
J: TRBJ2-7
DNA: TGTGCCTGGCGGCGACAGGGGAACTACGAGCAGTACTTC
CDR3: CAWRRQGNYEQYF

D: -
V: TRBV6-5
size: few
J: TRBJ1-6
DNA: TGTGCCAGCAAGTCGACAGATAATTCACCCCTCCACTTT
CDR3: CASKSTDNSPLHF

D: -
V: TRBV5-4
size: -
J: TRBJ2-1
DNA: TGCGCCAGCAGCTTGTCCGGGGGCGCCTACAATGAGCAGTTCTTC
CDR3: CASSLSGGAYNEQFF

D: TRBD1
V: TRBV7-2
size: -
J: TRBJ2-7
DNA: TGTGCCAGCAGCCCCGGAGGTTCGGACAGGGAGCAGTACTTC
CDR3: CASSPGGSDREQYF

D: -
V: TRBV6-5
size: few
J: TRBJ1-1
DNA: TGTGCCAGCAGTTACTCGTTCCTTGACACTGAAGCTTTCTTT
CDR3: CASSYSFLDTEAFF

D: -
V: TRBV19
size: -
J: TRBJ1-2
DNA: TGTGCCAGTAGTAGTGCCGGGTTCTATGGCTACACCTTC
CDR3: CASSSAGFYGYTF

D: -
V: TRBV15
size: few
J: TRBJ1-5
DNA: TGTGCCACCAGCAGAGATAAGGGTTTTCAGCCCCAGCATTTT
CDR3: CATSRDKGFQPQHF

D: TRBD1
V: TRBV18
size: -
J: TRBJ1-5
DNA: TGTGCCAGCTCCCACGGACAGGCCAATCAGCCCCAGCATTTT
CDR3: CASSHGQANQPQHF

D: TRBD1
V: TRBV2
size: few
J: TRBJ1-5
DNA: TGTGCCAGCAGTATAGGGGGCTTAGGCAATCAGCCCCAGCATTTT
CDR3: CASSIGGLGNQPQHF

D: -
V: TRBV6-6
size: -
J: TRBJ2-1
DNA: TGTGCCAGCACCTACCGTCAGGTGAATGAGCAGTTCTTC
CDR3: CASTYRQVNEQFF

D: -
V: TRBV11-3
size: -
J: TRBJ2-1
DNA: TGTGCCAGCAGCTTAGATAGCGGAACGTACAATGAGCAGTTCTTC
CDR3: CASSLDSGTYNEQFF

D: -
V: TRBV11-3
size: once
J: TRBJ1-1
DNA: TGTGCCAGCAGCCCGAACCCTGGGGGCCTCCCAGGTGAAGCTTTCTTT
CDR3: CASSPNPGGLPGEAFF

D: -
V: TRBV19
size: few
J: TRBJ1-3
DNA: TGTGCCAGTAGTATAGTTGGGGGCAGTGGAAACACCATATATTTT
CDR3: CASSIVGGSGNTIYF

D: TRBD2
V: TRBV7-2
size: -
J: TRBJ2-3
DNA: TGTGCCAGCAGCTTACAGGCGGGGGGGCTCGTAGATACGCAGTATTTT
CDR3: CASSLQAGGLVDTQYF

D: -
V: TRBV9
size: -
J: TRBJ2-1
DNA: TGTGCCAGCAGCGATCGAAGGGGGGAGCAGTTCTTC
CDR3: CASSDRRGEQFF

D: -
V: TRBV7-2
size: -
J: TRBJ2-4
DNA: TGTGCCAGCAGCCCGCGTCTCAAAAACATTCAGTACTTC
CDR3: CASSPRLKNIQYF

D: TRBD2
V: TRBV29-1
size: -
J: TRBJ2-5
DNA: TGCAGCGTTGGGGAGGGAGAGACCCAGTACTTC
CDR3: CSVGEGETQYF